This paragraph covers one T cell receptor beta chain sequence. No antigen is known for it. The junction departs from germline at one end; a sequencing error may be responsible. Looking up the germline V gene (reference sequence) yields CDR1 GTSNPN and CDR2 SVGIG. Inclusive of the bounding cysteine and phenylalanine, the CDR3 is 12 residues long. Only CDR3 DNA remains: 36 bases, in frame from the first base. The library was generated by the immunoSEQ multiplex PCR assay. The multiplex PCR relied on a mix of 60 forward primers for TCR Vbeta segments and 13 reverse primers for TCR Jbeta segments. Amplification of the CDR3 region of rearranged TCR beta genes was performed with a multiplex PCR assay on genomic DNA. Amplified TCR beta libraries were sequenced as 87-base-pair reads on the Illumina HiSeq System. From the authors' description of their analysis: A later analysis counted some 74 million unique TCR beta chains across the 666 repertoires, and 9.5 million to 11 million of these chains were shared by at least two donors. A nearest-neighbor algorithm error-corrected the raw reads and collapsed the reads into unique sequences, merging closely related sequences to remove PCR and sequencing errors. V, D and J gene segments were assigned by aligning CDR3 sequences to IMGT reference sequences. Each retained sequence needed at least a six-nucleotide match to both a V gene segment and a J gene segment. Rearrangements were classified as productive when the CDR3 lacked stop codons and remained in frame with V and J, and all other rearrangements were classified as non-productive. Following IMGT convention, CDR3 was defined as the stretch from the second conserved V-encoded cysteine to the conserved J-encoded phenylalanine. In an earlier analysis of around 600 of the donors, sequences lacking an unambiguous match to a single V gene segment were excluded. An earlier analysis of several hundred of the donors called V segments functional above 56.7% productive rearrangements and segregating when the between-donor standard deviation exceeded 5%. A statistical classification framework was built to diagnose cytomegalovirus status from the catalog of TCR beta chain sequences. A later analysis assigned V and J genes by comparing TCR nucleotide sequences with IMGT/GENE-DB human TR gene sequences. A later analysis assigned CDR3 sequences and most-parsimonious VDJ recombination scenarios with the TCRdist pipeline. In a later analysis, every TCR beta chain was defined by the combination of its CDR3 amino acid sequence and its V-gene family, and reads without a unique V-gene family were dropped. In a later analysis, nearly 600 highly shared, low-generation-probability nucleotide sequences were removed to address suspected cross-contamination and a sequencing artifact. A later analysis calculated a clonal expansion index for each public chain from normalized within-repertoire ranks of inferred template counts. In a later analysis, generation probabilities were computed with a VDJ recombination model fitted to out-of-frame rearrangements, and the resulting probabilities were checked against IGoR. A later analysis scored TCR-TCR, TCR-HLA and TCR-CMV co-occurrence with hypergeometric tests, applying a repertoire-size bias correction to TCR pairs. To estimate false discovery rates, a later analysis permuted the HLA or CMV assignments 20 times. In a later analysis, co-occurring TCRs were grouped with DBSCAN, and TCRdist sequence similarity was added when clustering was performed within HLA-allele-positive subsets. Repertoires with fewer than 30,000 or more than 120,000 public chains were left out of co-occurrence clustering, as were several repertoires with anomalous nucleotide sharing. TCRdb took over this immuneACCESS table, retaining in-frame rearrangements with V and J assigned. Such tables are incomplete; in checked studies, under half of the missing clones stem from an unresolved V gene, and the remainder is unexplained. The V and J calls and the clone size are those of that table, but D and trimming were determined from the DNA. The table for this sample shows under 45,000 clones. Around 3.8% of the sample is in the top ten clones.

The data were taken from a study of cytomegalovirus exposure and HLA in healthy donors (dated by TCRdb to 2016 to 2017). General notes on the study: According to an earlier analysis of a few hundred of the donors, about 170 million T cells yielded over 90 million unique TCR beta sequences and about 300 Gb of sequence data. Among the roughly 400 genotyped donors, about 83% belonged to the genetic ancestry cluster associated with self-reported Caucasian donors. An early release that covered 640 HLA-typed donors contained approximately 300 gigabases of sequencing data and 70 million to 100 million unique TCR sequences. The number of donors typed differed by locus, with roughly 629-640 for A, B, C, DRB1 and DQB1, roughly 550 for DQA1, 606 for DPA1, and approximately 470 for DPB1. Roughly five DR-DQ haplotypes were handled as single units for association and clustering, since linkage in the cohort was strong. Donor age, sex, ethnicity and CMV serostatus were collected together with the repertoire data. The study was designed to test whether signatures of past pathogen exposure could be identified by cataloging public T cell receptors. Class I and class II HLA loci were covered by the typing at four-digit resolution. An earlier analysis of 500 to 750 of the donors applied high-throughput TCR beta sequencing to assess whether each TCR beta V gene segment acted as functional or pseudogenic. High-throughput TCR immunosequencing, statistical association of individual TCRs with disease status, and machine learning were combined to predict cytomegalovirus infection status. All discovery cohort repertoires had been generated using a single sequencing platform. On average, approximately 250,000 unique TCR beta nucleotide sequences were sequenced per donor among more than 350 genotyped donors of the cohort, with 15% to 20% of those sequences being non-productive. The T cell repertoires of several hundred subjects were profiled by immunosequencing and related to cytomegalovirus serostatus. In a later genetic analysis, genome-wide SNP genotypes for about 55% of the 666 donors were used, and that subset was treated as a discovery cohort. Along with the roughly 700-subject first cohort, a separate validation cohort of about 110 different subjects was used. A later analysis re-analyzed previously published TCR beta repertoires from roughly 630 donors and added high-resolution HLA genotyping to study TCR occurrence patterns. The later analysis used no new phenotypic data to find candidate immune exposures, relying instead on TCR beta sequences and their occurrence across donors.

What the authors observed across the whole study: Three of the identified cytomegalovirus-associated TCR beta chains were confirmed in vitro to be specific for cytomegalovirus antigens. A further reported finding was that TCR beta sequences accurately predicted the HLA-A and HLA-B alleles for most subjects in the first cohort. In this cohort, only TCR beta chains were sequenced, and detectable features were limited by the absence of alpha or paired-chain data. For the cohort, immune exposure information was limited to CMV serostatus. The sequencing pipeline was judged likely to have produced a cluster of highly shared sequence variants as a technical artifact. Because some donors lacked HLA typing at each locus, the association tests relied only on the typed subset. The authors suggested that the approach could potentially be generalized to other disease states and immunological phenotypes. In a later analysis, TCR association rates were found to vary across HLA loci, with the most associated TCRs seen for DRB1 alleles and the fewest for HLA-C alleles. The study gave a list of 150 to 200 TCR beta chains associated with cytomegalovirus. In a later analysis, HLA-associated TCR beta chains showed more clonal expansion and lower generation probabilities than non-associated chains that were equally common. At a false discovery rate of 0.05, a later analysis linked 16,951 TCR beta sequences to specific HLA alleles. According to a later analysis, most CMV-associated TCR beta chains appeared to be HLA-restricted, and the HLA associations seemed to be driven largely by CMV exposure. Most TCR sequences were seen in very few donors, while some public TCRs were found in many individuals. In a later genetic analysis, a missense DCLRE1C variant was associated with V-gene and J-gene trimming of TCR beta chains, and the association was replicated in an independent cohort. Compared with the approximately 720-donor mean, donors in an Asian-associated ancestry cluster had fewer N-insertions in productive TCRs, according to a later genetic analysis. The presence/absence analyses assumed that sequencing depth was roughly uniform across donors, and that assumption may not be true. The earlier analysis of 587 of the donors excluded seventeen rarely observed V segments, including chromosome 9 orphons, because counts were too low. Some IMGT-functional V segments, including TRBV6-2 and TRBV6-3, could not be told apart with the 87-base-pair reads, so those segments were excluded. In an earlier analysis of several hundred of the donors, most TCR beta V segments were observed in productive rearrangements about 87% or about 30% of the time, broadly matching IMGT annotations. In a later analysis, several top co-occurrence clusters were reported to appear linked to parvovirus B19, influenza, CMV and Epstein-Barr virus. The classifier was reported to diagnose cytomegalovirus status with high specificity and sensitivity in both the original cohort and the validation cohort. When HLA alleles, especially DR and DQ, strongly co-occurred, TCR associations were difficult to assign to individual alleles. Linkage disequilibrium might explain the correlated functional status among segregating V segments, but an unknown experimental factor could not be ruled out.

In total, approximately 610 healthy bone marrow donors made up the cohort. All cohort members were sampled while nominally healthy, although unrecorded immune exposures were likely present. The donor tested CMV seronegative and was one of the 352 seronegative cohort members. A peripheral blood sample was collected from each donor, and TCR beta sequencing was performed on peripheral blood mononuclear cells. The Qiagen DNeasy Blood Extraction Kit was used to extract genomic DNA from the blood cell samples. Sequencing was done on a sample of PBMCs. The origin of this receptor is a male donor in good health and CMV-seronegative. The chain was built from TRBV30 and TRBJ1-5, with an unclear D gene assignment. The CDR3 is CAWSLSSQPQHF. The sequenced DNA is TGTGCCTGGAGCCTTAGCAGTCAGCCCCAGCATTTT.